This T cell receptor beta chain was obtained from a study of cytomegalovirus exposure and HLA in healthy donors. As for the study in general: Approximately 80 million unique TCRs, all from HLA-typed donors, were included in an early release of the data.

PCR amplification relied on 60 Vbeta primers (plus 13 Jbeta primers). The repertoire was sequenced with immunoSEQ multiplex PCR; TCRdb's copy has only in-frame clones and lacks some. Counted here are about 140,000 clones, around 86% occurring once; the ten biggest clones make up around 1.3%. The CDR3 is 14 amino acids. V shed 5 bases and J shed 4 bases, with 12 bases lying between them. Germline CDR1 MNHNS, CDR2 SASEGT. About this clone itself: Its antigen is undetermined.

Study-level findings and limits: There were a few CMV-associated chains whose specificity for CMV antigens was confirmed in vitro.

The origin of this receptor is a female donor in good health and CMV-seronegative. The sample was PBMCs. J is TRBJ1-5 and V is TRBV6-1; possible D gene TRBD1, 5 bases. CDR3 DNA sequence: TGTGCCAGCAGTTTTGACAGAGTTAATCAGCCCCAGCATTTT. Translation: CASSFDRVNQPQHF.